The 12 T cell receptor beta chains reported below all come from one sample, sequenced in a study of Graves' ophthalmopathy and Graves' hyperthyroidism. Transcripts of RNA were the source for amplifying TCR beta CDR3 regions. The library came from an HTBI-primed first-round RT-PCR and a second-round multiplex PCR. MiXCR was run by TCRdb on the multiplex PCR reads, yielding one entry per CDR3 protein. Among roughly 160,000 distinct CDR3 sequences, about 40% were seen once, and the ten largest hold 4.5% to 6%. The sample comprised peripheral blood. Receptors were obtained from a woman in her thirties or forties with Graves' ophthalmopathy.

V gene TRBV6-5 combines with J gene TRBJ2-7; no clear D gene. V lost 4 bases and J 9 bases, leaving 22 bases between the germline ends. CDR1 is MNHEY and CDR2 is SVGAGI in the germline V gene. This CDR3 has 15 residues. CDR3 coding DNA: TGTGCCAGCAGTTCCCCACATAGGAGAAGCGCCCTGCAGTACTTC. Protein sequence: CASSSPHRRSALQYF.

With respect to this clonotype: An end of the junction does not agree with germline; a read error may underlie this. This rearrangement joins TRBV19 to TRBJ1-1; the match to TRBD1 covers 8 bases. Germline V gene sequence: CDR1 LNHDA, CDR2 SQIVND (reference sequence). The CDR3 has 15 amino acids. The CDR3 is CASSGGRGLKTEAFF. CDR3 in DNA: TGTGCCAGTAGTGGGGGCAGGGGGCTGAAGACTGAAGCTTTCTTT.

The chain joins TRBV14 to TRBJ1-6; a weak D match, TRBD1 (6 bases). Per the germline V gene, CDR1 is SGHDN and CDR2 is FVKESK. The V end lost 3 bases, the J end lost 7 bases, and 13 bases lay between the germline ends. The CDR3 covers 15 residues. CDR3 sequence: CASSHGPGGNSPLHF. The CDR3 DNA reads as TGTGCCAGCAGCCACGGACCCGGGGGCAATTCACCCCTCCACTTT. Together with reference TRBV14 and TRBJ1-6, the CDR3 gives the full variable domain: EAGVTQFPSHSVIEKGQTVTLRCDPISGHDNLYWYRRVMGKEIKFLLHFVKESKQDESGMPNNRFLAERTGGTYSTLKVQPAELEDSGVYFCASSHGPGGNSPLHFGNGTRLTVT.

The sample holds one count of this clonotype. The chain has TRBV12-3 or TRBV12-4 and TRBJ1-1, with a tentative D call TRBD1 (6 bases). Trimming pared 7 bases from V and 5 bases from J, leaving 14 bases between. The CDR3 loop spans 13 amino acids. CDR3 residues: CASTYGRGTEAFF. CDR3 DNA: TGTGCCAGCACCTACGGGAGGGGGACTGAAGCTTTCTTT.

This clonotype was seen at least ten times. The genes are TRBV7-2 and TRBJ1-3; D gene uncertain. Germline V gene lookup returns CDR1 SGHTA and CDR2 FQGNSA. V was clipped by 5 bases and J by 0 bases, with 5 bases between them. This CDR3 is built from 13 residues. The CDR3 DNA sequence: TGTGCCAGCAGCCCGAACTCTGGAAACACCATATATTTT. This codes for CASSPNSGNTIYF.

This clonotype has a count of ten or more. The chain is built from TRBV15 and TRBJ1-2; D is unresolved. V was pared by 5 bases and J by 4 bases, with 11 bases between. Per the germline V gene, CDR1 is LNHNV and CDR2 is YYDKDF (reference sequence). The CDR3 extends over 13 amino acids. The CDR3 DNA reads as TGTGCCACCAGCGAAGTTGGGGTCTATGGCTACACCTTC. This codes for CATSEVGVYGYTF.

There are many counts of this clonotype. The V gene is TRBV27, the J gene TRBJ2-5; D is perhaps TRBD2 (5 bases). Germline V lookup: CDR1 MNHEY, CDR2 SMNVEV (reference sequence). V was trimmed by 3 bases and J by 4 bases, leaving 12 bases between them. CDR3 size: 14 residues. CDR3 sequence: CASSLRGYGETQYF. CDR3 DNA: TGTGCCAGCAGTTTGAGAGGGTATGGAGAGACCCAGTACTTC.

At least ten counts were recorded for this clonotype. The chain joins TRBV7-2 to TRBJ2-7; either TRBD1 or TRBD2 may supply D (5 bases each). This CDR3 has 15 residues. Trimming removed 0 bases from V and 2 bases from J, with 11 bases in between. CDR1 is SGHTA and CDR2 is FQGNSA in the germline V gene. CDR3 bases: TGTGCCAGCAGCTTAGCCCCCGGGGACGCCTACGAGCAGTACTTC. As protein: CASSLAPGDAYEQYF.

A single count supports this clonotype. The chain combines TRBV29-1 with TRBJ1-1; D perhaps matches TRBD1 (5 bases). CDR1 is SQVTM, CDR2 ANQGSEA, per germline. V shed 4 bases and J shed 4 bases, with 10 bases lying between them. The CDR3 contains 12 residues. CDR3 nucleotides: TGCAGCGTTGGGCCGGGGACCACTGAAGCTTTCTTT. Translated: CSVGPGTTEAFF.

V gene TRBV12-3 or TRBV12-4 combines with J gene TRBJ1-5, with D possibly matching TRBD1 (5 bases). With 6 bases removed from V and 6 bases from J, the gap between germline ends came to 18 bases. This CDR3 spans 15 amino acids. The CDR3 DNA is TGTGCCAGCAGCAAGGGGCAGGGAGGAGGTCAGCCCCAGCATTTT. Translated: CASSKGQGGGQPQHF.

There are many counts of this clonotype. V usage is TRBV7-8 and J usage is TRBJ1-1, with D perhaps TRBD1 (6 bases). The germline gives CDR1 SGHVS, CDR2 FQNEAQ. The CDR3 runs to 15 residues. The V end was cut by 7 bases, the J end by 0 bases, with 15 bases between. For the CDR3, the DNA is TGTGCCAGCAACTTCAGGGGCACCATGAACACTGAAGCTTTCTTT. Translated, it gives CASNFRGTMNTEAFF.

V gene TRBV20-1 combines with J gene TRBJ2-7; D is perhaps TRBD2 (6 bases). The CDR3 sequence is 13 residues long. Trimming left V 1 base short and J 4 bases short, with 11 bases between. Germline V gene data show CDR1 as DFQATT and CDR2 as SNEGSKA (reference sequence). CDR3 in amino acids: CSARAGSGYEQYF. In DNA, the CDR3 is TGCAGTGCTAGAGCCGGGAGTGGGTACGAGCAGTACTTC.